This TCR beta chain stems from a study of T cells in women clearing cervical HPV infection. Study-level background: Women with histologically confirmed HPV16-related CIN3 or worse, 2 with invasive cancer, served as cases.

Regarding this clone: Its specificity is unknown. The CDR3 end falls 3 residues outside the read, so it is completed with the germline J gene.

Dot-blot hybridization genotyped cervical HPV amplified with MY09/MY11 PCR. Average input was approximately 1,100 ng genomic DNA for immunoSEQ TCR beta CDR3 amplification. TCRdb's copy holds only in-frame clones and misses some; the assay was immunoSEQ multiplex PCR. The sample table sets out roughly 12,000 clones. Germline values: CDR1 SGHRS, CDR2 YFSETQ. This CDR3 has 15 residues. The J segment lost 5 bases and the V segment lost 1 base, leaving 8 bases of the junction unmatched. Study conclusions and caveats: TRBV6-7 relative abundance averaged roughly 0.1% in cases and more than 0.15% in controls.

The receptor was isolated from a woman between 18 and 70 years old with a cervical HPV16 infection that either progressed to CIN3+ or cleared (not recorded which). Sequenced: blood buffy coat. This chain uses TRBV5-1 with TRBJ2-5, with 7 nucleotides matching TRBD1. Partial CDR3 DNA: TGCGCCAGCAGCTTGCAGACAGGGAGTAGGGAGACC. As protein: CASSLQTGSRET. The complete CDR3 sequence is CASSLQTGSRETQYF.